This paragraph reports one T cell receptor (beta chain). This clonotype has only a few counts. Its cognate antigen has yet to be identified. Base qualities are not at hand, and no much larger clone is one base apart. TCR beta CDR3 regions were amplified from RNA transcripts for repertoire sequencing. The first round was an RT-PCR using HTBI primers with the Qiagen OneStep RT-PCR kit, and this first round was followed by a second-round multiplex PCR, then size selection and purification. Libraries were sequenced on an Illumina HiSeq2000 using paired-end 100 bp reads. The source study handled its data this way. SOAPnuke was used for read processing, and reads with adapters, uncalled bases, a mean Phred below 15, or no exact constant-primer or identifier match were discarded. COPE v1.2.5 was used to merge high-quality paired reads. Clonotypes were defined as unique nucleotide sequences and were aligned to IMGT TRB V, D and J references using MiTCR v1.1. Only V-J combinations with frequency above 0.0001 were analysed, covering more than 99% of repertoires. A TCR clonal expansion and chaos score per V-J combination was defined as the ratio of F50 clonal expansion to chaos observed in the TCRdist matrix. Welch's t-statistics and random forest were used to reduce features to about a dozen V-J combinations, which were fed into a naive Bayes classifier. Thyroid-blood repertoire similarity was quantified with the Morisita-Horn index. Using fastp at Q25 and MiXCR, TCRdb reprocessed the public reads and kept productive beta chains. Merged by CDR3 protein, the rows form single entries marked with the most common genes and DNA. The V and J calls reflect TCRdb's pipeline rather than the authors' work. This sample comprises about 240,000 distinct CDR3 sequences, roughly 50% of them detected only once. Around 47% of the sample is taken by the ten largest.

The entry originates in a study of Graves' ophthalmopathy and Graves' hyperthyroidism (dated by TCRdb to the late 2010s). With regard to the full study: Peripheral blood was collected at initial diagnosis, prior to any treatment. In more than five hyperthyroidism patients, T-cell repertoires of thyroid tissue and blood were compared. Following sampling, methimazole starting at 30 mg daily was administered to hyperthyroidism patients, and high-dose intravenous methylprednisolone was administered to ophthalmopathy patients. To explore V-J signatures that separate ophthalmopathy from hyperthyroidism, a discovery set of around 97 patients was enrolled, consisting of roughly 45 with ophthalmopathy and 57 with stable hyperthyroidism. To tell Graves' ophthalmopathy apart from Graves' hyperthyroidism, and to predict which patients would progress to ophthalmopathy, the study relied on TCR beta repertoire signatures. In total, 135 blood samples were TCR-sequenced: around 42 ophthalmopathy, under 85 hyperthyroidism and roughly 17 hyperthyroidism-to-ophthalmopathy patients. An independent validation cohort was composed of 18 hyperthyroidism patients and around 16 patients who later progressed from hyperthyroidism to ophthalmopathy. Broader findings and caveats from the paper: Sample size was not statistically predetermined, and group allocation was not concealed from the investigators. The 13-signature model separated ophthalmopathy from stable hyperthyroidism with about 86% sensitivity and 81% to 82% specificity in cross-validation, and 80%/75% in the test set. In validation, the model predicted ophthalmopathy progression with over 60% sensitivity and approximately 72% specificity; some 13 predicted patients were CT-confirmed with GO in a median of 6.5 months. Most of the expanded thyroid clonotypes with a frequency above 0.001 were also detected in blood, and it was suggested that the thyroid immune response may be reflected by blood repertoires.

Ophthalmopathy patients had moderately to severely active disease, Clinical Activity Score of at least 3, NOSPECS grade of at least 4, and disease duration under 3 months. Patients with other autoimmune diseases, uncontrolled infections, pregnancy or lactation were excluded from the study. Clinical symptoms, serum thyroxine, TRAb, thyroid ultrasound and orbital computed tomography formed the basis of the diagnosis. PBMCs were isolated from approximately 10 ml of fresh peripheral blood by Ficoll-Paque density gradient centrifugation. Trizol reagent was used to extract the total RNA, and its quality was then checked on an Agilent 2100 Bioanalyzer. The germline V gene yields SGHVS for CDR1 and FQNEAQ for CDR2. The CDR3 holds 13 amino acids from the cysteine to the phenylalanine. The read is trimmed to its CDR3 DNA, 39 bases read in frame from base 1. V is cut by 5 bases and J by 7 bases, and the space between the germline ends is 11 bases.

Sequencing was performed on peripheral blood. This receptor chain uses TRBV7-8 and TRBJ2-2, with an unclear D gene assignment. This TCR came from an adult man with Graves' ophthalmopathy. The DNA sequence is given as TGTGCCAGCAGCCCTATCTTAGGCGGGGAGCTGTTTTTT. Translated, this gives CASSPILGGELFF.